Below, one T cell receptor (beta chain) is given with its context. This table comes from immunoSEQ multiplex PCR, and its TCRdb copy is limited to in-frame clones, with some not included. The sample holds more than 200,000 clones, around 84% seen once. The record originates from a study of blood T cell repertoires in COVID-19. About the study: Samples taken during acute and convalescent COVID-19 were collected in the United States, Italy and Spain.

Germline V CDR1 and CDR2: SGHVS, FNYEAQ. Unmatched junction bases numbered 1, after V lost 4 bases and J lost 2 bases. This CDR3 has 15 residues. Sequencing was performed on peripheral blood. The chain has TRBV7-6 and TRBJ2-1; TRBD1 matches at 11 bases. The clonotype originates from a man aged 55 to 70 with acute or convalescent COVID-19. The CDR3 reads CASSWGQGAYNEQFF. As DNA, the CDR3 is TGTGCCAGCAGCTGGGGACAGGGGGCCTACAATGAGCAGTTCTTC.